Listed below are T cell receptor beta chains from one sample, sequenced in a study of cytomegalovirus exposure and HLA in healthy donors. Libraries were prepared by immunoSEQ multiplex PCR; TCRdb keeps only in-frame clonotypes and omits some of them. The table records around 120,000 clones, about four fifths of them present only once. Sequencing input: PBMCs. Receptors were obtained from a female donor in good health and CMV-seropositive. The CDR3 runs from the conserved cysteine through the conserved F or W. A D gene is named only where the DNA matches it firmly. Rows may omit the clone size; those that give it use once, few, many or a size class.

V	size	D	J	CDR3	DNA
TRBV12-1	NA	NA	TRBJ1-4	CASSSNRCWGEKLFF	TGTGCCAGCAGCTCCAACAGGTGTTGGGGTGAAAAACTGTTTTTT
TRBV19	NA	NA	TRBJ1-5	CASTWGGGDNQPQHF	TGTGCCAGTACCTGGGGAGGGGGGGACAATCAGCCCCAGCATTTT
TRBV7-9	NA	TRBD1	TRBJ1-1	CASSWTGQSGQMGEAFF	TGTGCCAGCAGCTGGACAGGACAGAGTGGTCAGATGGGTGAAGCTTTCTTT
TRBV2	NA	NA	TRBJ1-5	CASSEQGRNQPQHF	TGTGCCAGCAGTGAACAGGGGCGGAATCAGCCCCAGCATTTT
TRBV10-3	once	NA	TRBJ2-3	CAISSGIPDTQYF	TGTGCCATCAGTTCAGGGATCCCAGATACGCAGTATTTT
TRBV29-1	NA	TRBD2	TRBJ2-5	CSVEASGETQYF	TGCAGCGTTGAAGCTAGCGGAGAGACCCAGTACTTC
TRBV28	NA	NA	TRBJ1-2	CASYGLLGGFYGYTF	TGTGCCAGTTATGGACTCCTCGGGGGATTCTATGGCTACACCTTC
TRBV5-3	few	NA	TRBJ1-4	CARRRFYGGRIEKLFF	TGTGCCAGACGCCGATTTTACGGAGGGAGAATCGAAAAACTGTTTTTT
TRBV5-6	NA	NA	TRBJ1-1	CASSTVDTNTEAFF	TGTGCCAGCAGCACAGTGGACACGAACACTGAAGCTTTCTTT
TRBV5-4	NA	NA	TRBJ2-1	CASSPGGGYNEQFF	TGTGCCAGCAGCCCCGGTGGTGGTTACAATGAGCAGTTCTTC
TRBV5-1	NA	TRBD1	TRBJ1-2	CASRTGTANFYGYTF	TGCGCCAGCAGAACCGGGACAGCCAATTTCTATGGCTACACCTTC
TRBV29-1	NA	TRBD1	TRBJ1-2	CSVVDRGTGYTF	TGCAGCGTTGTGGACAGGGGAACCGGCTACACCTTC
TRBV7-2	NA	TRBD2	TRBJ2-2	CASSRPGLAGGQNGELFF	TGTGCCAGCAGCCGACCGGGACTAGCGGGGGGGCAGAACGGGGAGCTGTTTTTT
TRBV28	NA	TRBD2	TRBJ2-1	CASSSLTGGRNEQFF	TGTGCCAGCAGTTCCTTGACGGGGGGGCGCAATGAGCAGTTCTTC
TRBV9	NA	NA	TRBJ2-1	CASSVGVSAVNEQFF	TGTGCCAGCAGCGTAGGAGTCTCCGCCGTCAATGAGCAGTTCTTC
TRBV29-1	once	TRBD1	TRBJ2-1	CSVEDFKGDRGPLSSYNEQFF	TGCAGCGTTGAAGATTTCAAGGGGGACAGGGGGCCATTGAGCTCCTACAATGAGCAGTTCTTC
TRBV19	NA	TRBD2	TRBJ2-3	CASSFQRGGSTDTQYF	TGTGCCAGTAGTTTTCAGCGGGGGGGAAGCACAGATACGCAGTATTTT
TRBV27	NA	TRBD1	TRBJ1-6	CASSFSGTGVNSPLHF	TGTGCCAGCAGTTTTTCCGGGACAGGGGTTAATTCACCCCTCCACTTT
TRBV6-5	NA	NA	TRBJ1-2	CASSYSQGYGYTF	TGTGCCAGCAGTTACTCACAGGGCTATGGCTACACCTTC
TRBV18	few	NA	TRBJ1-3	CASSATRSWGGNTIYF	TGTGCCAGCTCAGCCACCAGGAGCTGGGGCGGAAACACCATATATTTT
TRBV5-8	NA	TRBD1	TRBJ1-2	CASSLRLQGLRYGYTF	TGTGCCAGCAGCTTGCGGTTACAGGGGCTTCGTTATGGCTACACCTTC
TRBV6-1	NA	TRBD1	TRBJ1-5	CASGDRSRGQPQHF	TGTGCCAGCGGGGACAGGTCTAGGGGTCAGCCCCAGCATTTT
TRBV6-5	NA	NA	TRBJ2-5	CASSYSRGEETQYF	TGTGCCAGCAGTTATTCCAGGGGTGAGGAGACCCAGTACTTC
TRBV11-1	NA	NA	TRBJ2-7	CASSLYETGPYEQYF	TGTGCCAGCAGCTTATATGAGACAGGACCCTACGAGCAGTACTTC
TRBV5-1	NA	TRBD2	TRBJ2-7	CASSPRASGGPSYEQYF	TGCGCCAGCAGCCCCAGGGCTAGCGGGGGGCCTTCCTACGAGCAGTACTTC
TRBV7-9	NA	NA	TRBJ2-3	CASSLGGSWDTQYF	TGTGCCAGCAGCTTAGGAGGCAGTTGGGATACGCAGTATTTT
TRBV7-6	NA	NA	TRBJ1-6	CASSFLTDNSPLHF	TGTGCCAGCAGCTTCCTGACAGATAATTCACCCCTCCACTTT
TRBV2	NA	TRBD1	TRBJ1-4	CASRGQGVTNEKLFF	TGTGCCAGCAGGGGACAGGGCGTCACTAATGAAAAACTGTTTTTT
TRBV7-2	once	NA	TRBJ1-1	CASSSQQGSEAFF	TGTGCCAGCAGCTCCCAACAGGGTTCTGAAGCTTTCTTT
TRBV5-4	NA	NA	TRBJ2-5	CASSSVQETQYF	TGTGCCAGCAGCTCAGTACAAGAGACCCAGTACTTC
TRBV27	NA	NA	TRBJ2-7	CASSGGDARYEQYF	TGTGCCAGCTCGGGGGGCGACGCTAGATACGAGCAGTACTTC
TRBV2	NA	TRBD1	TRBJ2-3	CASRISRGDTQYF	TGTGCCAGCAGAATTAGCAGGGGGGATACGCAGTATTTT
TRBV30	NA	TRBD1	TRBJ2-5	CAWRTTGGQETQYF	TGTGCCTGGAGAACGACAGGGGGCCAAGAGACCCAGTACTTC
TRBV30	NA	TRBD1	TRBJ2-7	CAWAIGGAGSYEQYF	TGTGCCTGGGCCATAGGGGGCGCGGGCTCCTACGAGCAGTACTTC
TRBV7-2	NA	NA	TRBJ2-3	CASSFFGVLATDTQYF	TGTGCCAGCAGCTTTTTCGGGGTCCTAGCCACAGATACGCAGTATTTT
TRBV7-3	NA	NA	TRBJ2-6	CASSLQGSPSGANVLTF	TGTGCCAGCAGCTTACAGGGATCCCCCTCTGGGGCCAACGTCCTGACTTTC
TRBV25-1	once	NA	TRBJ1-1	CASKQNMNTEAFF	TGTGCCAGCAAACAGAATATGAACACTGAAGCTTTCTTT
TRBV6-8	NA	NA	TRBJ1-2	CASSLPGLKYGYTF	TGTGCCAGCAGCTTGCCAGGGTTGAAGTATGGCTACACCTTC
TRBV28	NA	NA	TRBJ2-1	CASSLSMKAGEQFF	TGTGCCAGCAGTTTATCTATGAAGGCGGGTGAGCAGTTCTTC
TRBV25-1	NA	NA	TRBJ1-2	CASSDRGYGYTF	TGTGCCAGCAGTGACAGGGGCTATGGCTACACCTTC
TRBV4-2	NA	TRBD1	TRBJ1-2	CASSPESPPGQGTYGYTF	TGTGCCAGCAGCCCCGAAAGTCCACCGGGACAGGGAACCTATGGCTACACCTTC
TRBV18	NA	NA	TRBJ1-4	CASSTRSNEKLFF	TGTGCCAGCTCAACACGGAGTAATGAAAAACTGTTTTTT
TRBV5-1	NA	TRBD1	TRBJ2-5	CASSWGTGGETQYF	TGCGCCAGCAGCTGGGGGACAGGTGGGGAGACCCAGTACTTC
TRBV9	NA	NA	TRBJ1-1	CASSVPDSTEAFF	TGTGCCAGCAGCGTCCCGGACAGTACTGAAGCTTTCTTT
TRBV30	NA	NA	TRBJ1-4	CAWSESNEKLFF	TGTGCCTGGAGTGAATCTAACGAAAAACTGTTTTTT
TRBV7-7	NA	TRBD2	TRBJ2-3	CASSPGLVITDTQYF	TGTGCCAGCAGCCCCGGACTAGTCATCACAGATACGCAGTATTTT
TRBV4-2	NA	NA	TRBJ2-3	CASSQEYLSTDTQYF	TGTGCCAGCAGCCAAGAGTATCTAAGCACAGATACGCAGTATTTT
TRBV30	NA	NA	TRBJ1-5	CAWSTGSNQPQHF	TGTGCCTGGAGTACAGGCTCTAATCAGCCCCAGCATTTT
TRBV7-2	NA	TRBD1	TRBJ2-7	CASSLTGNEQYF	TGTGCCAGCAGCTTGACAGGGAACGAGCAGTACTTC